The 23 T cell receptor beta chains reported below all come from one sample, sequenced in a study of Ad26.COV2.S vaccination and SARS-CoV-2 variants (dated by TCRdb to the early 2020s). Library generation was performed with the immunoSEQ multiplex PCR assay. Not all clones reach the TCRdb copy of this immuneACCESS table, which keeps in-frame sequences only. Checked studies attribute under half of the gap to unresolved V genes and leave the rest unexplained. The sample has about 480,000 clones on record, approximately 90% of them singletons. The biggest ten clones account for about 13% of the sample. Sample treatment or condition, as interpreted from the label and publication: roughly 18 received Ad26.COV2.S at low or high dose, single or two shots; 5 received placebo; per-sample allocation not given. Repertoires of vaccine and placebo recipients were sequenced from samples taken on day 63 after the first injection.

The sequencing used peripheral blood, collected in a trial of Ad26.COV2.S vaccine versus placebo. Receptors were obtained from a person aged 18-60 years who received the Ad26.COV2.S COVID-19 vaccine or a placebo.

The V call is TRBV19, the J call TRBJ2-1; D is tentatively TRBD1 or TRBD2 (5 bases each). With 0 bases removed from V and 5 bases from J, the gap between germline ends came to 20 bases. Germline V gene data show CDR1 as LNHDA and CDR2 as SQIVND (reference sequence). The CDR3 extends over 18 amino acids. Here the CDR3 DNA reads TGTGCCAGTAGTATAGACTCTTGGGGGAGTGAGTTCGACAATGAGCAGTTCTTC. Its protein product is CASSIDSWGSEFDNEQFF.

The genes are TRBV6-5 and TRBJ2-1; no reliable D call. Germline lookup yields CDR1 MNHEY and CDR2 SVGAGI. Trimming removed 8 bases from V and 3 bases from J, with 5 bases in between. The CDR3 is 11 amino acids. The CDR3 region is CASRVYNEQFF. CDR3 DNA: TGTGCCAGCCGAGTCTACAATGAGCAGTTCTTC.

This chain connects TRBV14 to TRBJ1-4; D unclear. Germline CDR1 is SGHDN and CDR2 is FVKESK. The V end lost 4 bases, the J end lost 7 bases, and 16 bases lay between the germline ends. The CDR3 is 15 residues long. The CDR3 bases are TGTGCCAGCAGCCCCCGCCGGGGTCAAGTTGAAAAACTGTTTTTT. Its translation: CASSPRRGQVEKLFF. The complete variable domain, with remaining parts taken from reference TRBV14 and TRBJ1-4, reads EAGVTQFPSHSVIEKGQTVTLRCDPISGHDNLYWYRRVMGKEIKFLLHFVKESKQDESGMPNNRFLAERTGGTYSTLKVQPAELEDSGVYFCASSPRRGQVEKLFFGSGTQLSVL.

This clone was detected a few times. The chain couples TRBV11-2 to TRBJ2-7; D not certain. V was pared by 4 bases and J by 6 bases, with 10 bases between. This CDR3 comprises 12 residues. Germline CDR1 is SGHAT and CDR2 is FQNNGV. CDR3 DNA sequence: TGTGCCAGCAGCTCAGGACCGGTCGAGCAGTACTTC. Its translation is CASSSGPVEQYF.

This chain joins TRBV5-1 and TRBJ2-7; 7 bases are a match to TRBD1. Germline assignment: CDR1 SGHRS and CDR2 YFSETQ. V was pared by 0 bases and J by 3 bases, with 6 bases of the junction left unmatched. The CDR3 spans 15 residues. The CDR3 nucleotides read TGCGCCAGCAGCTTGGCCGGTACAGGGGTCTACGAGCAGTACTTC. Its translation is CASSLAGTGVYEQYF.

The rearrangement joins TRBV5-1 to TRBJ2-7; 7 bases map to TRBD1. The V segment lost 5 bases and the J segment 3 bases; nucleotides outside the gene matches: 8. The CDR3 loop spans 14 amino acids. CDR1 is SGHRS and CDR2 is YFSETQ in the germline V gene. CDR3 amino acids: CASRLTGYVYEQYF. For the CDR3, the DNA is TGCGCCAGCAGATTGACAGGGTATGTCTACGAGCAGTACTTC.

This chain connects TRBV28 to TRBJ2-7; D call uncertain. CDR1 is MDHEN, CDR2 SYDVKM, per germline. V lost 6 bases and J lost 1, with 10 bases in between. The length of the CDR3 is 13 residues. CDR3 sequence (DNA): TGTGCCAGCAGCCAGGCCTCTTCCTACGAGCAGTACTTC. This gives the protein CASSQASSYEQYF.

The chain couples TRBV28 to TRBJ1-1; D may be TRBD1 (6 bases). The germline V gene encodes CDR1 MDHEN and CDR2 SYDVKM. The CDR3 totals 12 residues. The germline V and J ends were trimmed by 5 bases and 10 bases, with 14 bases remaining between them. The CDR3 loop reads CASSLQGFTAFF. The CDR3 nucleotides are TGTGCCAGCAGTCTACAGGGTTTCACAGCTTTCTTT.

The chain is built from TRBV5-1 and TRBJ1-6, with 7 bases fitting TRBD1. Losses at the gene ends were 4 bases for V and 5 bases for J; bases not matched to a gene: 6. The CDR3 has 15 amino acids. Germline assignment: CDR1 SGHRS and CDR2 YFSETQ. Here the CDR3 reads CASSVTGANNSPLHF. In nucleotides, the CDR3 is TGCGCCAGCAGCGTCACAGGGGCGAATAATTCACCCCTCCACTTT.

The genes are TRBV7-2 and TRBJ2-3; D is perhaps TRBD2 (6 bases). The V gene's germline CDR1 is SGHTA and CDR2 FQGNSA. The CDR3 length is 15 residues. V was trimmed by 4 bases and J by 0 bases, leaving 11 bases between them. The CDR3 reads CASSWRGRSTDTQYF. The CDR3 DNA follows: TGTGCCAGCAGCTGGCGGGGACGCAGCACAGATACGCAGTATTTT.

This clone was seen a handful of times. The chain is built from TRBV5-4 and TRBJ2-7; D uncertain. Trimming stripped 0 bases from V and 3 bases from J, with 7 bases between. The V gene's germline CDR1 is SGHNT and CDR2 YYREEE (reference sequence). This CDR3 spans 13 amino acids. This CDR3 is CASSLDLVYEQYF. The CDR3, as DNA: TGTGCCAGCAGCTTGGATTTGGTCTACGAGCAGTACTTC.

The genes are TRBV29-1 and TRBJ2-1, with D possibly being TRBD1 or TRBD2 (6 bases each). The CDR3 length is 19 residues. The V end lost 7 bases, the J end lost 2 bases, and 30 bases lay between the germline ends. The germline V gene encodes CDR1 SQVTM and CDR2 ANQGSEA. CDR3: CSGPAVGGHQVVPYNEQFF. CDR3 coding DNA: TGCAGCGGTCCGGCCGTCGGGGGACACCAAGTTGTCCCCTACAATGAGCAGTTCTTC.

The rearrangement joins TRBV2 to TRBJ2-1, with D perhaps matching TRBD1 or TRBD2 (5 bases each). Trimming left V 10 bases short and J 9 bases short, with 16 bases between. The CDR3 is 12 residues long. Germline CDR1 reads SNHLY; CDR2 reads FYNNEI. The CDR3 reads CATRIWGTEQFF. The CDR3 DNA is TGTGCCACCCGAATCTGGGGGACTGAGCAGTTCTTC.

V and J are TRBV19 and TRBJ1-1; D remains ambiguous. CDR3 length: 13 amino acids. Germline CDR1 reads LNHDA; CDR2 reads SQIVND (reference sequence). The V gene lost 6 bases and the J gene lost 2 bases, with 10 bases spanning the gap. CDR3 residues: CASRQSLNTEAFF. The CDR3 DNA sequence: TGTGCCAGTAGACAGAGCCTTAACACTGAAGCTTTCTTT. Drawing the rest from reference TRBV19 and TRBJ1-1, the complete variable domain is DGGITQSPKYLFRKEGQNVTLSCEQNLNHDAMYWYRQDPGQGLRLIYYSQIVNDFQKGDIAEGYSVSREKKESFPLTVTSAQKNPTAFYLCASRQSLNTEAFFGQGTRLTVV.

The gene calls are TRBV6-1 and TRBJ1-1; tentatively, D is TRBD1 (6 bases). The CDR3 has 14 amino acids. The V and J ends lost 2 bases and 11 bases respectively, with 18 bases between them. CDR1 and CDR2 (germline): MNHNS, SASEGT. CDR3: CASSEPDRSREAFF. Written as DNA, the CDR3 is TGTGCCAGCAGTGAACCCGACAGGTCCAGGGAGGCTTTCTTT.

The V and J genes are TRBV3-1 (or the pseudogene TRBV3-2) and TRBJ1-3; D remains unclear. V was trimmed by 3 bases and J by 0 bases, leaving 9 bases between them. Germline CDR1 LGHDT, CDR2 YNNKEL (reference sequence). This CDR3 has 15 amino acids. In DNA, the CDR3 is TGTGCCAGCAGCCAGGTCCCGGGCTCTGGAAACACCATATATTTT. It encodes CASSQVPGSGNTIYF.

V gene TRBV3-1 (or the pseudogene TRBV3-2) combines with J gene TRBJ2-2, with D uncertain. CDR3 length: 14 residues. The V end was cut by 5 bases, the J end by 4 bases, with 11 bases between. CDR1 and CDR2 (germline): LGHDT, YNNKEL (reference sequence). The CDR3 DNA follows: TGTGCCAGCAGCGCCCTGGGGTCCACCGGGGAGCTGTTTTTT. Translated: CASSALGSTGELFF.

This chain links TRBV12-5 with TRBJ2-5; TRBD2 matches at 7 bases. The ends lost 1 base at V and 0 bases at J; junction bases unmatched: 17. CDR3 length: 20 amino acids. Germline V gene sequence: CDR1 LGHNT, CDR2 FRNRAP. CDR3 sequence reads: CASGLAPFSLASGYQETQYF. Here the CDR3 DNA reads TGTGCTAGTGGTTTGGCCCCCTTTTCCTTGGCTAGCGGATACCAAGAGACCCAGTACTTC. The full variable domain, in which reference TRBV12-5 and TRBJ2-5 provide the parts outside the CDR3, is DARVTQTPRHKVTEMGQEVTMRCQPILGHNTVFWYRQTMMQGLELLAYFRNRAPLDDSGMPKDRFSAEMPDATLATLKIQPSEPRDSAVYFCASGLAPFSLASGYQETQYFGPGTRLLVL.

The gene calls are TRBV19 and TRBJ2-7; D not certain. Germline values: CDR1 LNHDA, CDR2 SQIVND (reference sequence). This CDR3 region has 15 residues. Trimming took off 3 bases at V and 1 base at J, with 13 bases between the two ends. As DNA, the CDR3 is TGTGCCAGTAGTATGGTTTGGGATGGGTCCTACGAGCAGTACTTC. As protein: CASSMVWDGSYEQYF.

The chain uses TRBV6-5 and TRBJ2-7, with TRBD2 matching over 7 bases. Looked up from germline, CDR1 is MNHEY and CDR2 is SVGAGI. This CDR3 comprises 14 residues. V lost 6 bases and J lost 5; bases outside the gene matches: 10. CDR3 nucleotides: TGTGCCAGCAGGATCGGACTAGTCTCAAACGAGCAGTACTTC. Residues: CASRIGLVSNEQYF.

J is TRBJ2-7 and V is TRBV29-1, with D tentatively TRBD1 (5 bases). CDR1 is SQVTM, CDR2 ANQGSEA, per germline. The CDR3 is 15 amino acids. V gave up 4 bases and J gave up 4 bases, with 20 bases separating them. CDR3 in DNA: TGCAGCGTTGGCCGAATATTAAGACAGAGGTACGAGCAGTACTTC. Amino acids: CSVGRILRQRYEQYF.

This sequence joins TRBV6-1 and TRBJ2-5; D may correspond to TRBD1 or TRBD2 (6 bases each). CDR3 length: 15 residues. Trimming took 2 bases from V and 2 from J, leaving 12 bases between them. Germline V gives CDR1 MNHNS, CDR2 SASEGT. The CDR3 loop is CASSERGTEQETQYF. For the CDR3, the DNA is TGTGCCAGCAGTGAAAGGGGGACTGAGCAAGAGACCCAGTACTTC.

This clone was observed a single time. The chain is built from TRBV24-1 and TRBJ2-5, with a possible D match to TRBD1 (6 bases). The CDR3 is 15 amino acids. Germline V lookup: CDR1 KGHDR, CDR2 SFDVKD. Trimming took 1 base from V and 4 from J, leaving 12 bases between them. In nucleotides, the CDR3 is TGTGCCACCAGTGATTTTAAACAGGGCGGAGAGACCCAGTACTTC. Translating it yields CATSDFKQGGETQYF.